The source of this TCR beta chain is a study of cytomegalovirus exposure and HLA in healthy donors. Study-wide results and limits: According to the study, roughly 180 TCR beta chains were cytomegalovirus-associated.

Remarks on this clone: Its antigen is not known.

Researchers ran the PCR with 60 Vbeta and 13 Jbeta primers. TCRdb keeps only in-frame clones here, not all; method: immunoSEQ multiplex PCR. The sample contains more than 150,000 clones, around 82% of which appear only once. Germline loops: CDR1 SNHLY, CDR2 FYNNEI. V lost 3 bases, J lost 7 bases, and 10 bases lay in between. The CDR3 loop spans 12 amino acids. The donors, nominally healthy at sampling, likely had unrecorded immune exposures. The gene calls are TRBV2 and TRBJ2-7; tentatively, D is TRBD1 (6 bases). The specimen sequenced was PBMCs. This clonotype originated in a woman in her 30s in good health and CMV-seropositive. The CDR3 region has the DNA TGTGCCAGCAGTGAGTGGCAGGGGGAGCAGTACTTC. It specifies CASSEWQGEQYF. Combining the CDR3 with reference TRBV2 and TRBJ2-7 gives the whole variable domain EPEVTQTPSHQVTQMGQEVILRCVPISNHLYFYWYRQILGQKVEFLVSFYNNEISEKSEIFDDQFSVERPDGSNFTLKIRSTKLEDSAMYFCASSEWQGEQYFGPGTRLTVT.